These T cell receptor beta chains were read from a single sample in a study of T cell responses to AZD1222 COVID-19 vaccine. Sequencing was performed with immunoSEQ multiplex PCR; in TCRdb, only in-frame clones are kept and a portion is missing. The data show 75,000 to 90,000 clones, roughly 89% seen once. The source material was peripheral blood, sampled on day 0 of AZD1222 vaccination. The source of these receptors is an adult in good health. The conserved cysteine and the conserved F or W are not part of the CDR3 here. The size of a clone is reported for some rows only, either as once, few or many, or as a class for expanded clones.

v_gene: TRBV11-2
abundance: once
CDR3aa: ASTQTENANYGYT

v_gene: TRBV5-6
abundance: NA
CDR3aa: ASSLVLVSASAGYT

v_gene: TRBV7-8
abundance: NA
CDR3aa: ASSLAGLGLIGDNEKLF

v_gene: TRBV6-4
abundance: few
CDR3aa: ASSDSTSGSSEQY

v_gene: TRBV25-1
abundance: NA
CDR3aa: ASRATGGAAQH

v_gene: TRBV9
abundance: NA
CDR3aa: ASSVGLAGMGEQY

v_gene: TRBV6-5
abundance: NA
CDR3aa: ASSYGQGVYGYT

v_gene: TRBV4-2
abundance: NA
CDR3aa: ASSQGGPNQPQH

v_gene: TRBV4-1
abundance: NA
CDR3aa: ASSSGLAGNEQF

v_gene: TRBV20-1
abundance: once
CDR3aa: SARDAVEAF

v_gene: TRBV7-2
abundance: NA
CDR3aa: ASSGSGSPPQY

v_gene: TRBV6-5
abundance: NA
CDR3aa: ASSYLEADQETQY

v_gene: TRBV27
abundance: NA
CDR3aa: ASSLLPGLAGGNEQF

v_gene: TRBV5-1
abundance: NA
CDR3aa: ASSPVGEGESPLH

v_gene: TRBV11-2
abundance: NA
CDR3aa: ASSSPRQGANYGYT

v_gene: TRBV13
abundance: NA
CDR3aa: ASRQGGWNTEAF

v_gene: TRBV5-1
abundance: NA
CDR3aa: ASSPGTSGIDEQY

v_gene: TRBV6-2/TRBV6-3
abundance: NA
CDR3aa: ASSYERDRGYGTEAF

v_gene: TRBV19
abundance: NA
CDR3aa: ASSPQGSNTEAF

v_gene: TRBV3-1/TRBV3-2
abundance: NA
CDR3aa: ASSQLQGTEAF

v_gene: TRBV2
abundance: few
CDR3aa: ASALESYGYT

v_gene: TRBV7-2
abundance: NA
CDR3aa: ASSFRFTEAF

v_gene: TRBV6-5
abundance: once
CDR3aa: ASSGGAQYNEQF

v_gene: TRBV9
abundance: NA
CDR3aa: ASSVTGFTGELF

v_gene: TRBV20-1
abundance: NA
CDR3aa: SASGGTGLAGGVEF

v_gene: TRBV2
abundance: NA
CDR3aa: ASSGSARGQPQH

v_gene: TRBV7-3
abundance: once
CDR3aa: ASSLTGGGGEQY